This T cell receptor (beta chain) is drawn from a study of patients and donors after allogeneic stem cell transplantation. Trimming removed 0 bases from V and 2 bases from J, with 14 bases in between. Per the germline V gene, CDR1 is LGHNA and CDR2 is YNFKEQ. The CDR3 is 16 amino acids. This clonotype showed up just a few times. From the RT-PCR reads, TCRdb called clonotypes with MiXCR, one entry per CDR3 protein. The sample has about a million distinct CDR3 sequences, about 20% seen once. The chain combines TRBV4-2 with TRBJ2-7; weak D call: TRBD2 (5 bases). Sequenced material: blood, either unsorted or a sorted T cell fraction (not recorded which). This receptor was taken from a human donor who was either an allogeneic HSCT recipient or a stem cell or donor lymphocyte infusion donor (not recorded which). It is not recorded whose cells these are; they may come from a transplant donor. The CDR3 reads CASSQDGSGGTYEQYF. CDR3 DNA: TGTGCCAGCAGCCAAGATGGGAGCGGAGGAACCTACGAGCAGTACTTC.